The clone carrying this T cell receptor (beta chain) was seen only a few times. Its cognate antigen is unknown. TCRdb's table, derived via immunoSEQ multiplex PCR, lists solely in-frame clones and lacks some. The data contain roughly 670 clones, roughly 19% of them seen just once; the ten biggest clones take up about 9.4%. This sample was taken from a study of T cells in localized non-small cell lung cancer. Findings and caveats of the study: Within adjacent lung there appeared a median approximately 60 of the top 100 tumor clones. Measurement of T cell clonality placed uninvolved adjacent lung highest, above the level in tumor.

Trimming stripped 5 bases from V and 0 bases from J, with 13 bases between. The CDR3 covers 15 residues. CDR1 and CDR2 from the germline V gene are SGHNT and YENEEA. The receptor's source is a male donor at least 60 years old with stage III squamous cell lung carcinoma. Source: lung tumor tissue, taken before any cancer treatment. The V and J genes are TRBV11-3 and TRBJ1-1; perhaps TRBD1 as D (6 bases). DNA for the CDR3: TGTGCCAGCAGCCAACGGACAGCTTTGAACACTGAAGCTTTCTTT. This codes for CASSQRTALNTEAFF. Using reference TRBV11-3 and TRBJ1-1 for the parts outside the CDR3, the full variable domain is EAGVVQSPRYKIIEKKQPVAFWCNPISGHNTLYWYLQNLGQGPELLIRYENEEAVDDSQLPKDRFSAERLKGVDSTLKIQPAELGDSAVYLCASSQRTALNTEAFFGQGTRLTVV.